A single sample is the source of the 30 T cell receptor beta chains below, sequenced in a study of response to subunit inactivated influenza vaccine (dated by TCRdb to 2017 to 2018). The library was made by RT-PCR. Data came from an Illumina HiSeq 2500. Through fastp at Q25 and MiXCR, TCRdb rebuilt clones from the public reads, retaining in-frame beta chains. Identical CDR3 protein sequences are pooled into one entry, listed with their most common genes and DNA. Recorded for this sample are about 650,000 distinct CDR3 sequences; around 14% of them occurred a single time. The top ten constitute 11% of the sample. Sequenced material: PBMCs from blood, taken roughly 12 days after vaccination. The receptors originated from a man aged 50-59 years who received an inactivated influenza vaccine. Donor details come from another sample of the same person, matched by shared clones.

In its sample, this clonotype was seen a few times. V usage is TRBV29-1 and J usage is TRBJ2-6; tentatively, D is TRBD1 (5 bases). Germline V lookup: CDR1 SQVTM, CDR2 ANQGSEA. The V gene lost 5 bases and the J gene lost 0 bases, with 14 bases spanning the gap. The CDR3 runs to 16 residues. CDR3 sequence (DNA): TGCAGCGTTTGGTTTGGGGCGCTCTCTGGGGCCAACGTCCTGACTTTC. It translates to CSVWFGALSGANVLTF.

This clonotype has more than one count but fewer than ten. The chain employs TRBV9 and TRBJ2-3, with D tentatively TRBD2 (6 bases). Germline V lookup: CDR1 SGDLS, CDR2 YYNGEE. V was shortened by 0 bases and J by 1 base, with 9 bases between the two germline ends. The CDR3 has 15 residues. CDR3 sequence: CASSVGSGRTDTQYF. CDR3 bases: TGTGCCAGCAGCGTAGGTAGCGGCCGCACAGATACGCAGTATTTT.

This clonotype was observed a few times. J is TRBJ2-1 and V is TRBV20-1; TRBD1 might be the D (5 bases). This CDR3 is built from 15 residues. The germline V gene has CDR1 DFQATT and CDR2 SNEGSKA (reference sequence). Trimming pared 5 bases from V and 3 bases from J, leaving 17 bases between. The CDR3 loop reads CSAPAGLHDYNEQFF. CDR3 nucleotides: TGCAGTGCTCCGGCAGGGCTACATGACTACAATGAGCAGTTCTTC.

DNA of the CDR3: TGTGCCACCAGACAGGGGCGAAATGAGCAGTTCTTC. This translates into CATRQGRNEQFF. This chain joins TRBV6-5 and TRBJ2-1; 8 bases are shared with TRBD1. The CDR3 contains 12 residues. Germline V lookup: CDR1 MNHEY, CDR2 SVGAGI. V lost 10 bases and J lost 7; bases outside the gene matches: 6.

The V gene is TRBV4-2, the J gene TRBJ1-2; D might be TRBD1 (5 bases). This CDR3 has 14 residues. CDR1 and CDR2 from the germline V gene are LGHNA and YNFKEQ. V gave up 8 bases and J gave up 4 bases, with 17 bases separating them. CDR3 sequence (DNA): TGTGCCAGCCACTTGGGCGGGGGTAGCTATGGCTACACCTTC. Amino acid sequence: CASHLGGGSYGYTF.

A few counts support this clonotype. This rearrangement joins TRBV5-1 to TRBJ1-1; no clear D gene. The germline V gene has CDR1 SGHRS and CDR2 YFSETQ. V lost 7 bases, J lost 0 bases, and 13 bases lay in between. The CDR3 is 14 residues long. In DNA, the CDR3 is TGCGCCAGCCGACACGCCGCAATGAACACTGAAGCTTTCTTT. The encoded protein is CASRHAAMNTEAFF.

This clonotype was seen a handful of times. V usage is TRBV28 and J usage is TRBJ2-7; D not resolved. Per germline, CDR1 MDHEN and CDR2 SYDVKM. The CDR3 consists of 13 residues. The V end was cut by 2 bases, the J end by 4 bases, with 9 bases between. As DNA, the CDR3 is TGTGCCAGCAGTTTAAAAGCCCTTTACGAGCAGTACTTC. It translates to CASSLKALYEQYF.

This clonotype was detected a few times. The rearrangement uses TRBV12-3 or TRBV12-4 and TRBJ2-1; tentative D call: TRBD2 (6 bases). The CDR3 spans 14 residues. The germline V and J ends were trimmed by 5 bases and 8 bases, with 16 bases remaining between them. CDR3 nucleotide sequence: TGTGCCAGCAGTAGACGGGACTTTCGGCATGAGCAGTTCTTC. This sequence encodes CASSRRDFRHEQFF.

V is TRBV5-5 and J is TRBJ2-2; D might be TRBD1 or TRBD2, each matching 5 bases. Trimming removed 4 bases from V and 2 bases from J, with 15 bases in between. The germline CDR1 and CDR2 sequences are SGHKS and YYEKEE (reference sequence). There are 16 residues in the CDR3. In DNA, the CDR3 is TGTGCCAGCAGCCAGGAGAGGGACGGAAACACCGGGGAGCTGTTTTTT. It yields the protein CASSQERDGNTGELFF.

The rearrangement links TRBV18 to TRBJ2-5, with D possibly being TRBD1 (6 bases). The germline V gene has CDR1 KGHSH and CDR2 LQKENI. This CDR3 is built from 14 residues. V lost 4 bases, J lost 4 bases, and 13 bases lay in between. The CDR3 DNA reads TGTGCCAGCTCACAAGGGGGACGGCGAGAGACCCAGTACTTC. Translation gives CASSQGGRRETQYF.

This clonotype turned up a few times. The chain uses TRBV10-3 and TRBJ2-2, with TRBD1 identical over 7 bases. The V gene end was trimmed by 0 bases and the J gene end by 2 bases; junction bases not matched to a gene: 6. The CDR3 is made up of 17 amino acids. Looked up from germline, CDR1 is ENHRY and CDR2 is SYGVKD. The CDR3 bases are TGTGCCATCAGTGAGTCACACAGGGGTAACAACACCGGGGAGCTGTTTTTT. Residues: CAISESHRGNNTGELFF.

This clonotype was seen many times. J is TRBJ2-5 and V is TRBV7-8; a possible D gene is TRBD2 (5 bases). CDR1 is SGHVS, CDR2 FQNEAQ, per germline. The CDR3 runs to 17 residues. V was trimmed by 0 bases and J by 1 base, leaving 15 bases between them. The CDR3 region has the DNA TGTGCCAGCAGCTTAGCGCTCCAGCGGACCATCCAAGAGACCCAGTACTTC. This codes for CASSLALQRTIQETQYF.

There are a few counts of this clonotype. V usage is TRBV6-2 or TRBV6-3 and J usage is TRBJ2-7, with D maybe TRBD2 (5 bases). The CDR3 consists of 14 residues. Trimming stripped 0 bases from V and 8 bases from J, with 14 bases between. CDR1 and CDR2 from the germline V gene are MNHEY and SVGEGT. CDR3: CASSYSGSGRQQYF. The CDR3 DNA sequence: TGTGCCAGCAGTTACTCGGGGAGCGGCCGCCAGCAGTACTTC.

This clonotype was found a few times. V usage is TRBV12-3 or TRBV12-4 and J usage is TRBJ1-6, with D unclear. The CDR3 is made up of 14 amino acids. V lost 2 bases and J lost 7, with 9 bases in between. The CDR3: CASSLLLRNSPLHF. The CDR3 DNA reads TGTGCCAGCAGTTTATTGCTGCGGAATTCACCCCTCCACTTT.

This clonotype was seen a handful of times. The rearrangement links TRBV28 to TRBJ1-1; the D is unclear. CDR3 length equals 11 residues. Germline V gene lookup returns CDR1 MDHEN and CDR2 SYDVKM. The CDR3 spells CVVEGNTEAFF. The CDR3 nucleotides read TGTGTCGTCGAGGGGAACACTGAAGCTTTCTTT.

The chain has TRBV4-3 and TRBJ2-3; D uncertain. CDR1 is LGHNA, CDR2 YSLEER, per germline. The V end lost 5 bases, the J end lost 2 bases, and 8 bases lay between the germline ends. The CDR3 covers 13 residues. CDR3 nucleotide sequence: TGCGCCAGCAGCTCACAGAACACAGATACGCAGTATTTT. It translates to CASSSQNTDTQYF.

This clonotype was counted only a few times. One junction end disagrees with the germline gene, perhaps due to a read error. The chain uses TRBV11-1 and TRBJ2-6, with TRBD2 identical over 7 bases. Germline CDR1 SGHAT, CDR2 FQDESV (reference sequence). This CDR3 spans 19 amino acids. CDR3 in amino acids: CASSRTPGLLFTGANILTF. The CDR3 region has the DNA TGTGCCAGCAGCCGAACCCCGGGACTACTCTTTACTGGGGCCAACATCCTGACTTTC. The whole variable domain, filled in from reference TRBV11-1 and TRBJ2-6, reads EAEVAQSPRYKITEKSQAVAFWCDPISGHATLYWYRQILGQGPELLVQFQDESVVDDSQLPKDRFSAERLKGVDSTLKIQPAELGDSAMYLCASSRTPGLLFTGANILTFGAGSRLTVL.

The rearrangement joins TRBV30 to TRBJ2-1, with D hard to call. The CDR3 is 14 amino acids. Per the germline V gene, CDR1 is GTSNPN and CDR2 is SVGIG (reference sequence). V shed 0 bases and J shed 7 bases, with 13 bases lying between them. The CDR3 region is CAWSVLLWENEQFF. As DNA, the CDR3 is TGTGCCTGGAGTGTCCTACTTTGGGAAAATGAGCAGTTCTTC.

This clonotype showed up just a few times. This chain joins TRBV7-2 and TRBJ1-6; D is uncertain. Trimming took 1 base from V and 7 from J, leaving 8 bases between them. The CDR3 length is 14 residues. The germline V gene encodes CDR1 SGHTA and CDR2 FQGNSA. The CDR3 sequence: CASSLVGYNSPLHF. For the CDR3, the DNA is TGTGCCAGCAGCTTAGTAGGGTACAATTCACCCCTCCACTTT.

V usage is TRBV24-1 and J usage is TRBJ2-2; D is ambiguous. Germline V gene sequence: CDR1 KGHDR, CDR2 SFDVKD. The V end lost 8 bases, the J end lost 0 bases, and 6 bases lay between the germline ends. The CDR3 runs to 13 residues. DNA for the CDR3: TGTGCCACCACATCAGCGAACACCGGGGAGCTGTTTTTT. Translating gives CATTSANTGELFF.

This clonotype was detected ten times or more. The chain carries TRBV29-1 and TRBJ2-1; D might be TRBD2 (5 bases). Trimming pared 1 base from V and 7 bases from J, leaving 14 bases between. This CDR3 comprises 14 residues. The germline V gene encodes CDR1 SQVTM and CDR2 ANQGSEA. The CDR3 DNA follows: TGCAGCGTTGAAGCCTTGTTATCGGGAAATGAGCAGTTCTTC. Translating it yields CSVEALLSGNEQFF.

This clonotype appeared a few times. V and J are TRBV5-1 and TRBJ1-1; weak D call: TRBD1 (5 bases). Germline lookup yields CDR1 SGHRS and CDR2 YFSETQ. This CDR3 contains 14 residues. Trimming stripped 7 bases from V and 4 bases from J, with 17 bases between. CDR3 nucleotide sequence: TGCGCCAGCTACCTTGGGACCGGGCGCACTGAAGCTTTCTTT. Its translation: CASYLGTGRTEAFF. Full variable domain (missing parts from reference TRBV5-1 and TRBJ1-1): KAGVTQTPRYLIKTRGQQVTLSCSPISGHRSVSWYQQTPGQGLQFLFEYFSETQRNKGNFPGRFSGRQFSNSRSEMNVSTLELGDSALYLCASYLGTGRTEAFFGQGTRLTVV.

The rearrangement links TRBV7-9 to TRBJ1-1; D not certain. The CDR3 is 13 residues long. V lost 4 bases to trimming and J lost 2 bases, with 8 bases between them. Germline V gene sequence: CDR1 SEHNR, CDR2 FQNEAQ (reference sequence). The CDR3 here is CASSYMTNTEAFF. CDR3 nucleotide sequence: TGTGCCAGCAGCTATATGACTAACACTGAAGCTTTCTTT. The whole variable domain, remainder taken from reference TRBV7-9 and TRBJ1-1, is DTGVSQNPRHKITKRGQNVTFRCDPISEHNRLYWYRQTLGQGPEFLTYFQNEAQLEKSRLLSDRFSAERPKGSFSTLEIQRTEQGDSAMYLCASSYMTNTEAFFGQGTRLTVV.

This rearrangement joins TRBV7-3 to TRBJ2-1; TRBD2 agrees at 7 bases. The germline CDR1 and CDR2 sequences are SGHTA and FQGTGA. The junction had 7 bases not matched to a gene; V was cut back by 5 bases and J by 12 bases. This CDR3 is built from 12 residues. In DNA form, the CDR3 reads TGTGCCAGCAGCGCCCCTAGCGGACCGCAGTTCTTC. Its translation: CASSAPSGPQFF.

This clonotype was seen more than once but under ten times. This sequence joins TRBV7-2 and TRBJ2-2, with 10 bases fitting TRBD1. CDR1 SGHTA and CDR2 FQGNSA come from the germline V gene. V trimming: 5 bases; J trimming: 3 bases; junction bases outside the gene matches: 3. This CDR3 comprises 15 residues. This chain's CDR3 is CASSTGQGYTGELFF. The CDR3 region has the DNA TGTGCCAGCAGCACGGGACAGGGGTACACCGGGGAGCTGTTTTTT.

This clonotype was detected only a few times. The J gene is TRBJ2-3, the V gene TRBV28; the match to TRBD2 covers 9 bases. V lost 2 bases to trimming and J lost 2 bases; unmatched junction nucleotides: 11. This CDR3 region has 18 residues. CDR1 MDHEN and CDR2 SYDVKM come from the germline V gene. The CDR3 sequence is CASSLRGRAYFDTDTQYF. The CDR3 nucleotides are TGTGCCAGCAGTTTACGCGGGAGGGCCTACTTTGACACAGATACGCAGTATTTT. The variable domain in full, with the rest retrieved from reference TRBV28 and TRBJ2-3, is DVKVTQSSRYLVKRTGEKVFLECVQDMDHENMFWYRQDPGLGLRLIYFSYDVKMKEKGDIPEGYSVSREKKERFSLILESASTNQTSMYLCASSLRGRAYFDTDTQYFGPGTRLTVL.

The CDR3 coding sequence is TGTGCCAGCAGGTCGGGCGGGAGAGGGTCCTACGAGCAGTACTTC. Translation gives CASRSGGRGSYEQYF. The chain joins TRBV6-2 or TRBV6-3 to TRBJ2-7; 7 bases line up with TRBD2. Germline CDR1 and CDR2: MNHEY and SVGEGT. Unmatched junction bases numbered 9, after V lost 6 bases and J lost 1 base. The CDR3 totals 15 residues.

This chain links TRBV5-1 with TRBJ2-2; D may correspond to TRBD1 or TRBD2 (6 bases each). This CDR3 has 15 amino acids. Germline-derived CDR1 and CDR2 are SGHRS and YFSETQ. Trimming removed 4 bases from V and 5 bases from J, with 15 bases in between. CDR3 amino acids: CASSVRIGGTGELFF. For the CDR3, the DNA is TGCGCCAGCAGCGTTCGGATAGGGGGGACCGGGGAGCTGTTTTTT.

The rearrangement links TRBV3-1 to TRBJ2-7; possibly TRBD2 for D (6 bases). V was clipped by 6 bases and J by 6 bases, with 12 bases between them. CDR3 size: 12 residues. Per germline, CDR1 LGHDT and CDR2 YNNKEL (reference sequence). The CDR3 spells CASRRGMGEQYF. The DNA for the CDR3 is TGTGCCAGCAGACGGGGGATGGGCGAGCAGTACTTC.

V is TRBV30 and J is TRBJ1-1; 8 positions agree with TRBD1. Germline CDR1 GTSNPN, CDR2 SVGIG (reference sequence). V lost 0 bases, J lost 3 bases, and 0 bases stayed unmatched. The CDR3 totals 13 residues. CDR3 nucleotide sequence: TGTGCCTGGAGTGTGACAGGGGACACTGAAGCTTTCTTT. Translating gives CAWSVTGDTEAFF.